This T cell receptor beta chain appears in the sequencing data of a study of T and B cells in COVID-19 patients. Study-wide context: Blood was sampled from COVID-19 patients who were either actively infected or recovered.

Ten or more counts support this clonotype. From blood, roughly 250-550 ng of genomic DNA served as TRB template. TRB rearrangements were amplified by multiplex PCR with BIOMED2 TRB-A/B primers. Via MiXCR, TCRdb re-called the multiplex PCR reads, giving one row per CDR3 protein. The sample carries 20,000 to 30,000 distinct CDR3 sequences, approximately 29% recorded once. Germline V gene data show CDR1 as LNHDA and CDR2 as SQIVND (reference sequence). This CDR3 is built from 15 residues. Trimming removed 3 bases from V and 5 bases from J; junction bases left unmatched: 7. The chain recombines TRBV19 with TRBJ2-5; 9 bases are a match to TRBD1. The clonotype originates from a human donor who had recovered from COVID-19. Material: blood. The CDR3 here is CASSMGQGWKETQYF. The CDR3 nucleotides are TGTGCCAGTAGTATGGGACAGGGCTGGAAGGAGACCCAGTACTTC. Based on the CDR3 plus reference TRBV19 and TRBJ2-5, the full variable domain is DGGITQSPKYLFRKEGQNVTLSCEQNLNHDAMYWYRQDPGQGLRLIYYSQIVNDFQKGDIAEGYSVSREKKESFPLTVTSAQKNPTAFYLCASSMGQGWKETQYFGPGTRLLVL.